Shown below are 3 T cell receptor beta chains from a single sample sequenced in a study of blood T cell repertoires in COVID-19. TCRdb keeps only in-frame clones here, not all; method: immunoSEQ multiplex PCR. The data hold approximately 75,000 clones, with 82% observed a single time. Sample: peripheral blood. Receptors originate from a human donor in a cohort sampled during active COVID-19.

This clone occurred once. The CDR3 DNA is TGTGCCACCAGCAAGAACAGGGGACCCTCGTACTTC. It is translated as CATSKNRGPSYF. This chain joins TRBV15 and TRBJ2-7; 7 nucleotides agree with TRBD1. This CDR3 has 12 residues. Germline loops: CDR1 LNHNV, CDR2 YYDKDF (reference sequence). The V and J ends lost 4 bases and 12 bases, in that order; junction bases with no gene match: 9. Using reference TRBV15 and TRBJ2-7 for the parts outside the CDR3, the full variable domain is DAMVIQNPRYQVTQFGKPVTLSCSQTLNHNVMYWYQQKSSQAPKLLFHYYDKDFNNEADTPDNFQSRRPNTSFCFLDIRSPGLGDTAMYLCATSKNRGPSYFGPGTRLTVT.

The chain employs TRBV5-1 and TRBJ1-6; a possible D gene is TRBD1 (5 bases). Per the germline V gene, CDR1 is SGHRS and CDR2 is YFSETQ. The CDR3 totals 15 residues. Trimming cost V 4 bases and J 8 bases, with 16 bases left between them. CDR3 sequence reads: CASSTGHPGDSPLHF. CDR3 sequence (DNA): TGCGCCAGCAGCACCGGACACCCTGGGGATTCACCCCTCCACTTT.

The sample holds a few counts of this clone. The chain recombines TRBV28 with TRBJ2-3, with 9 nucleotides matching TRBD2. V was pared by 10 bases and J by 1 base, with 6 bases of the junction left unmatched. The CDR3 is 14 amino acids. The germline V gene encodes CDR1 MDHEN and CDR2 SYDVKM. DNA for the CDR3: TGTGCCACCTTAATAGCGGGGGGCACAGATACGCAGTATTTT. This gives the protein CATLIAGGTDTQYF.